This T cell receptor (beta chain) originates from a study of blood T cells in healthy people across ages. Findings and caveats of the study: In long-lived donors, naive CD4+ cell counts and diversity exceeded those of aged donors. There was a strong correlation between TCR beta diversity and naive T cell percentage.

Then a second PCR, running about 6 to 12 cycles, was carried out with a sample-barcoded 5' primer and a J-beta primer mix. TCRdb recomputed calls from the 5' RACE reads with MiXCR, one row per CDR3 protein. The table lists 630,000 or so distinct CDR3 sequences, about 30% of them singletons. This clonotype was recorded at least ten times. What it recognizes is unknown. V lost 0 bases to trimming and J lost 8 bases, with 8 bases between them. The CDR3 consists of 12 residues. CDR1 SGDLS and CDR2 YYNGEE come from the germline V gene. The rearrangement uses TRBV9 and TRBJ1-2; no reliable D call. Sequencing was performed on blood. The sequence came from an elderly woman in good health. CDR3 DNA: TGTGCCAGCAGCGTAGGGGAAGGGGGCTACACCTTC. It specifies CASSVGEGGYTF.